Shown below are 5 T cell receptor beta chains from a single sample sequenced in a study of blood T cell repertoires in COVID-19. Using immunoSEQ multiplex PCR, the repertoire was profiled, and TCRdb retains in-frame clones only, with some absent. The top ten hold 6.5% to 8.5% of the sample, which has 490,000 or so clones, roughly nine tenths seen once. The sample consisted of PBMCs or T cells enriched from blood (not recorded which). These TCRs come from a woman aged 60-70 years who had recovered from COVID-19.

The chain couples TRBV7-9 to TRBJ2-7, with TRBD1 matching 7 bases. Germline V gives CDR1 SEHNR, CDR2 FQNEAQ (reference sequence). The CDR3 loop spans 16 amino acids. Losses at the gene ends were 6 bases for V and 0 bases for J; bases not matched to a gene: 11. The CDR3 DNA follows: TGTGCCAGCAGTTTACCCGGGACAGTCAACTCCTACGAGCAGTACTTC. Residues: CASSLPGTVNSYEQYF.

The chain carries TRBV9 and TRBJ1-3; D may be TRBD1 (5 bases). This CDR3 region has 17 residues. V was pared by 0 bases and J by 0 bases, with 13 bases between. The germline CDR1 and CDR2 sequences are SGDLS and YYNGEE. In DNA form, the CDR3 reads TGTGCCAGCAGCGTAGGCGGGGGGAAAGGCTCTGGAAACACCATATATTTT. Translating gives CASSVGGGKGSGNTIYF.

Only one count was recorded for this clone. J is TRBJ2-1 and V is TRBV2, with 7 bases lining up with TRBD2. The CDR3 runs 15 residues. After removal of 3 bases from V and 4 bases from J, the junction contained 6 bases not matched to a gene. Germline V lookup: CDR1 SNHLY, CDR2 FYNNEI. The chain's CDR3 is CASSELSGAYNEQFF. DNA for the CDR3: TGTGCCAGCAGTGAGCTCAGCGGGGCTTACAATGAGCAGTTCTTC. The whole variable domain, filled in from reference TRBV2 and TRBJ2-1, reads EPEVTQTPSHQVTQMGQEVILRCVPISNHLYFYWYRQILGQKVEFLVSFYNNEISEKSEIFDDQFSVERPDGSNFTLKIRSTKLEDSAMYFCASSELSGAYNEQFFGPGTRLTVL.

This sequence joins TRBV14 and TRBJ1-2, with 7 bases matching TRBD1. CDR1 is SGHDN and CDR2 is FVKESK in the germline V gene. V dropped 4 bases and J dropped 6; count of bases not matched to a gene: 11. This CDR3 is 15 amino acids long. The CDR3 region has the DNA TGTGCCAGCAGCCGCCTCGACAGGGATTGGCATGGCTACACCTTC. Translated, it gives CASSRLDRDWHGYTF. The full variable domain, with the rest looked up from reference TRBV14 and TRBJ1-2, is EAGVTQFPSHSVIEKGQTVTLRCDPISGHDNLYWYRRVMGKEIKFLLHFVKESKQDESGMPNNRFLAERTGGTYSTLKVQPAELEDSGVYFCASSRLDRDWHGYTFGSGTRLTVV.

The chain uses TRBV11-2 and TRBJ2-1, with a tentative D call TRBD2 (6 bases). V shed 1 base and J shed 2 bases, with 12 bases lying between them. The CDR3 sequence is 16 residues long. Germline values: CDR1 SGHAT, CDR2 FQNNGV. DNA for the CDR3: TGTGCCAGCAGCTTAGTGGGGGGTTACACCTACAATGAGCAGTTCTTC. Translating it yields CASSLVGGYTYNEQFF.